Below are 6 T cell receptor beta chains sequenced from a single sample in a study of response to subunit inactivated influenza vaccine. TCRdb itself ran the RT-PCR reads through MiXCR, one entry per CDR3 protein. The table lists under 550,000 distinct CDR3 sequences, under 9% of them singletons, with under 15% in the top ten. Sequenced here: PBMCs from blood, sampled less than 30 months after vaccination. Source of these receptors: a man between 45 and 75 years old who received an inactivated influenza vaccine.

The chain carries TRBV20-1 and TRBJ2-2; 7 bases are a match to TRBD2. Trimming cost V 1 base and J 0 bases; bases outside gene matches: 8. Germline values: CDR1 DFQATT, CDR2 SNEGSKA (reference sequence). The CDR3 runs to 17 residues. The CDR3 DNA reads TGCAGTGCTAGAGGGGAGGGACTCATCGCGAACACCGGGGAGCTGTTTTTT. Its protein product is CSARGEGLIANTGELFF.

A few counts support this clonotype. The V and J genes are TRBV6-2 or TRBV6-3 and TRBJ1-5; D might be TRBD1 (5 bases). The V end was cut by 0 bases, the J end by 0 bases, with 15 bases between. CDR1 is MNHEY, CDR2 SVGEGT, per germline. The CDR3 is 18 amino acids. The CDR3 bases are TGTGCCAGCAGTTACTCGCGCGCACGCAGGGATAGCAATCAGCCCCAGCATTTT. This encodes CASSYSRARRDSNQPQHF.

The chain has TRBV19 and TRBJ2-1, with D perhaps TRBD1 (5 bases). CDR1 is LNHDA and CDR2 is SQIVND in the germline V gene (reference sequence). V lost 1 base, J lost 4 bases, and 8 bases lay in between. The CDR3 totals 14 residues. The CDR3 reads CASSIGQYYNEQFF. The CDR3 DNA reads as TGTGCCAGTAGTATAGGACAGTATTACAATGAGCAGTTCTTC.

In the case of this clonotype: At one boundary the junction diverges from the germline segment, which might be a read error. The rearrangement joins TRBV7-9 to TRBJ2-1; 7 bases match TRBD2. CDR3 length: 12 amino acids. CDR1 is SEHNR, CDR2 FQNEAQ, per germline (reference sequence). The CDR3 bases are TGTGCCAGCAGCTTAGGTTCGGTAGCGGGTCTCTTC. This gives the protein CASSLGSVAGLF.

At least ten counts were recorded for this clonotype. The rearrangement joins TRBV29-1 to TRBJ2-3; 7 positions agree with TRBD2. Unmatched junction bases numbered 9, after V lost 7 bases and J lost 2 bases. Germline CDR1 is SQVTM and CDR2 is ANQGSEA. CDR3 length equals 14 residues. CDR3 residues: CSASRDYSTDTQYF. Written as DNA, the CDR3 is TGCAGCGCTTCCCGGGACTATTCCACAGATACGCAGTATTTT.

V and J are TRBV5-1 and TRBJ1-6; 7 positions match TRBD1. J lost 7 bases, V lost 3 bases, and 10 bases had no gene match. The V gene's germline CDR1 is SGHRS and CDR2 YFSETQ. This CDR3 region has 16 residues. CDR3 residues: CASSSGTEGMNSPLHF. In DNA, the CDR3 is TGCGCCAGCAGCTCTGGGACAGAAGGAATGAATTCACCCCTCCACTTT.